The clone carrying this T cell receptor (beta chain) was recorded once. This CDR3 is built from 16 residues. Germline CDR1 is ENHRY and CDR2 is SYGVKD. Trimming removed 0 bases at V and 11 bases at J, with 21 bases between. Study processing details: How many nucleated cells were present was estimated from reference gene primer amplification. The data were produced by immunoSEQ multiplex PCR, yet TCRdb's version contains in-frame clones alone and is incomplete. V and J calls and clone size are given by that table; D and trimming were obtained from the DNA. The sample carries some 220,000 clones, 80% to 90% recorded once. This entry belongs to a study of blood T cell repertoires in COVID-19. For the study at large: Sources were T cells, B-cell-depleted T cells, or PBMCs; the material itself was cDNA or gDNA.

Cohorts were determined from participant-reported clinical history. The TCR comes from a woman aged 18-35 years in a cohort exposed to, infected with or recovered from COVID-19 (not recorded which). Sequencing was performed on PBMCs or T cells enriched from blood (not recorded which). J is TRBJ2-3 and V is TRBV10-3; D may be TRBD1 (5 bases). CDR3 nucleotide sequence: TGTGCCATCAGTGAGTCGAAGGGGTTGGGGTCACAAGGGCAGTATTTT. It codes for CAISESKGLGSQGQYF.